Here is one TCR beta chain with its context. Antigen: not known. Trimming removed 4 bases from V and 2 bases from J, with 16 bases in between. This CDR3 is 16 amino acids long. CDR1 is LNHDA and CDR2 is SQIVND in the germline V gene (reference sequence). The sample belongs to a study of T cell clones after liver transplantation. General observations from the study: A significant post-transplant drop in circulating graft-donor-reactive CD4 TCRbeta sequences occurred in most of the 8 subjects.

Profiled with immunoSEQ multiplex PCR; TCRdb holds only in-frame clones, not every one. The sample contains tens of thousands of clones, about 81% of which appear only once. This chain connects TRBV19 to TRBJ2-3; D is uncertain. Sequences were derived from CD4+ T cells from blood, sampled before liver transplant. This sequence originates from a human donor who received a liver transplant. CDR3 residues: CASSNPRVRVTDTQYF. In nucleotides, the CDR3 is TGTGCCAGTAGTAATCCCCGTGTCCGTGTCACAGATACGCAGTATTTT.